The sequence of this TCR beta chain was determined in a study of cytomegalovirus exposure and HLA in healthy donors. In germline, CDR1 is SGHTA, CDR2 FQGTGA. V gave up 5 bases and J gave up 4 bases, with 13 bases separating them. This CDR3 is 14 amino acids long. The PCR had 60 Vbeta and 13 Jbeta primers. Generated by immunoSEQ multiplex PCR, the TCRdb table keeps only in-frame clones and is missing some. The top ten hold 6% to 7% of the sample, which has tens of thousands of clones, under 80% seen once. The sequencing input was PBMCs. The sequence came from a man younger than 45 in good health and CMV-seropositive. This chain joins TRBV7-3 and TRBJ2-3; tentatively, D is TRBD1 (6 bases). CDR3 sequence (DNA): TGTGCCAGCAGCGTCACAGGGCGGGCAGATACGCAGTATTTT. Translation gives CASSVTGRADTQYF.